This T cell receptor beta chain originates from a study of graft-versus-host responses after intestinal transplantation. Study results and caveats: Early after transplant, HvG clones declined as circulating GvH clones peaked. Marrow from the recipient contained GvH clones, some of which had appeared first in ileum or blood.

To note about this clone: Its antigen remains unknown.

CDR3 length equals 14 residues. The germline V gene has CDR1 MDHEN and CDR2 SYDVKM. V lost 7 bases and J lost 8, with 15 bases in between. Clones were read by immunoSEQ multiplex PCR, and TCRdb kept only the in-frame ones, dropping some. The table records more than 80,000 clones, around 90% of them present only once. The sequence was obtained from a human donor who received an intestinal transplant. The sequencing here drew on unstimulated CD4+ T cells sorted from spleen or lymph node cells, taken before intestinal transplant. The rearrangement links TRBV28 to TRBJ1-6; D is ambiguous. This CDR3 is CASNREQNYSPLHF. CDR3 bases: TGTGCCAGCAATCGGGAACAGAATTATTCACCCCTCCACTTT.